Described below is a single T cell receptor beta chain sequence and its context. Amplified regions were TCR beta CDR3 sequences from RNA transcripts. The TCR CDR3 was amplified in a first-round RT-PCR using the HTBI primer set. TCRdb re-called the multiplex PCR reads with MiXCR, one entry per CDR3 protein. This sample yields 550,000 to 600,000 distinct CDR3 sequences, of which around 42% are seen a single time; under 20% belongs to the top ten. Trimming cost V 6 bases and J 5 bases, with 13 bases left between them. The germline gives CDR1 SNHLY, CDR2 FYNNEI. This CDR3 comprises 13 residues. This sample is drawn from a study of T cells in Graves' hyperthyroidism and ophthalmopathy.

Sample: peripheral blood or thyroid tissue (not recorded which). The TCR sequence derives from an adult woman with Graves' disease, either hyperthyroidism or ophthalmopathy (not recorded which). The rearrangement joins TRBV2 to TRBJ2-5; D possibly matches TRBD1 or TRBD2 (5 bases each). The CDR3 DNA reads TGTGCCAGCAGGCCCGGGGCAAAGGAGACCCAGTACTTC. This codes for CASRPGAKETQYF.